Listed below are T cell receptor beta chains from one sample, sequenced in a study of spatial heterogeneity in lung cancer. TCRdb redid the calling of the 5' RACE reads with MiXCR, one entry per CDR3 protein. Among 20,000 to 25,000 distinct CDR3 sequences, around 7% were seen once, and the ten largest hold approximately 14%. The sample was PBMCs, taken at surgery. The receptors come from a male donor with early-stage non-small cell lung cancer. CDR3s include the opening cysteine and the closing phenylalanine or tryptophan. The D gene is left open where the match is weak. Only part of the rows carry a size: once, few, many, or a class if the clone is expanded.

clone_size	v_call	j_call	d_call	cdr3_nt	cdr3_aa
many	TRBV29-1	TRBJ2-7	.	TGCAGCGTTATGGGAGCCTACGAGCAGTACTTC	CSVMGAYEQYF
few	TRBV3-1	TRBJ1-1	TRBD1	TGTGCCAGCAGCCGGGGACAGGGTGAAGCTTTCTTT	CASSRGQGEAFF
once	TRBV9	TRBJ1-6	.	TGTGCCAGCAGCCCTCGGTTGAGCTCCTATAATTCACCCCTCCACTTT	CASSPRLSSYNSPLHF
many	TRBV27	TRBJ2-5	TRBD2	TGTGCCAGCAGTTTCATGGTAGCGGGGCCCCAAGAGACCCAGTACTTC	CASSFMVAGPQETQYF
few	TRBV27	TRBJ1-1	TRBD1	TGTGCCAGCAGTATACAGGGGGCCCACACTGAAGCTTTCTTT	CASSIQGAHTEAFF
few	TRBV20-1	TRBJ1-2	.	TGCAGTGCTAGAGACCGAGGATGGGGCGCCAACTATGGCTACACCTTC	CSARDRGWGANYGYTF
medium-sized	TRBV20-1	TRBJ2-5	TRBD2	TGCAGTGCCCGACTAGCGGGGGGCCTAGGAGAGACCCAGTACTTC	CSARLAGGLGETQYF
many	TRBV12-3/TRBV12-4	TRBJ1-2	.	TGTGCCAGCAGTTTAAACGCCAGGAGCTACACCTTC	CASSLNARSYTF
.	TRBV20-1	TRBJ2-7	TRBD2	TGCAGTGCTAGAGCTAGCGGGAGGGCCTTTGAGCAGTACTTC	CSARASGRAFEQYF
many	TRBV10-3	TRBJ2-7	TRBD1	TGTGCCGTCCAGGGGGCTGACTCCTACGAGCAGTACTTC	CAVQGADSYEQYF
many	TRBV18	TRBJ2-5	.	TGTGCCAGCTCACCAACCCAAGAGACCCAGTACTTC	CASSPTQETQYF
.	TRBV20-1	TRBJ1-5	.	TGCAGTGCCGCACTGGACAAGGCCCAGCCCCAGCATTTT	CSAALDKAQPQHF
medium-sized	TRBV29-1	TRBJ2-1	.	TGCAGCGTAATCCCCCGTGCCGGCGGAGAATCCTACAATGAGCAGTTCTTC	CSVIPRAGGESYNEQFF
few	TRBV2	TRBJ2-2	TRBD1	TGTGCCAGCAGAGTCGGACAGGGAGACACCGGGGAGCTGTTTTTT	CASRVGQGDTGELFF
many	TRBV6-5	TRBJ2-1	.	TGTGCCAGCAGAAACGCCCCTCGGGACAATGAGCAGTTCTTC	CASRNAPRDNEQFF
.	TRBV20-1	TRBJ2-1	.	TGCAGTGCTAGAGATCGCCCCTACAATGAGCAGTTCTTC	CSARDRPYNEQFF
.	TRBV30	TRBJ2-1	.	TGTGCCTGGGCCAGGATAAGCTCCTACAATGAGCAGTTCTTC	CAWARISSYNEQFF
medium-sized	TRBV20-1	TRBJ1-1	.	TGCAGTGCTGGAGTCCAGTCGAACACTGAAGCTTTCTTT	CSAGVQSNTEAFF
many	TRBV15	TRBJ1-5	TRBD1	TGTGCCACCAGCAGACCGGGACAGGGTAATCAGCCCCAGCATTTT	CATSRPGQGNQPQHF
.	TRBV11-2	TRBJ2-5	.	TGTGCCAGCAGCCCGGGAGATAACCAAGAGACCCAGTACTTC	CASSPGDNQETQYF
.	TRBV18	TRBJ2-7	.	TGTGCCAGCTCACCGCCCTCGCGGGGCCACGAGCAGTACTTC	CASSPPSRGHEQYF
many	TRBV19	TRBJ1-6	.	TGTGCCAGTAGTATTCTGCAGGGGATGAAGCGAAATTCACCCCTCCACTTT	CASSILQGMKRNSPLHF
.	TRBV6-5	TRBJ1-5	.	TGTGCCAGCAGCAAACCGGGAAAGAATCAGCCCCAGCATTTT	CASSKPGKNQPQHF
.	TRBV29-1	TRBJ1-1	.	TGCAGCGTTGAAGATCCCAGGCTACTTGCGGGGAACACTGAAGCTTTCTTT	CSVEDPRLLAGNTEAFF
medium-sized	TRBV7-6	TRBJ2-1	.	TGTGCCAGCAGCTTAGCCCTAGACAATGAGCAGTTCTTC	CASSLALDNEQFF
many	TRBV5-1	TRBJ2-7	.	TGCGCCAGCAGCCCCCGGGACGGTGCCTACGAGCAGTACTTC	CASSPRDGAYEQYF